This T cell receptor (beta chain) was retrieved from a study of T cell repertoires in cytomegalovirus infection. This clonotype occurred a few times. Its antigen is as yet unknown. TCRdb re-called the reads with MiXCR, one entry per CDR3 protein. The table shows roughly 570,000 distinct CDR3 sequences, with just under 40% occurring only once. V was pared by 6 bases and J by 9 bases, with 5 bases of the junction left unmatched. This CDR3 is built from 12 residues. The germline V gene has CDR1 LGHNT and CDR2 FRNRAP. This receptor was obtained from a human donor in good health (CMV status not recorded). Some clones in this sample may be carry-over from other donors' samples. This sample comprised cultured PBMCs, obtained from culture after CMV antigen stimulation. The chain combines TRBV12-5 with TRBJ2-1; TRBD2 matches at 7 bases. For the CDR3, the DNA is TGTGCTAGTGGCCGGGGGGTCGGTGAGCAGTTCTTC. It encodes CASGRGVGEQFF.